This record covers a single TCR beta chain. The junction departs from germline at one end; a sequencing error may be responsible. This sample is drawn from a study of blood T cells in healthy people across ages. Germline lookup yields CDR1 DFQATT and CDR2 SNEGSKA (reference sequence). The CDR3 is 18 amino acids. Next came a second PCR, run for about 7 to 12 cycles, which used a sample-barcoded 5' primer along with a J-beta primer mix. TCRdb fed the 5' RACE reads into MiXCR, producing one record per CDR3 protein. The table lists 650,000 to 950,000 distinct CDR3 sequences, roughly 44% of them singletons.

This clonotype was obtained from a man aged 55 to 70 in good health. This rearrangement joins TRBV20-1 to TRBJ2-4; 8 bases align to TRBD2. Sequenced: blood. CDR3 nucleotide sequence: TGCAGTGCTAGCGACTCCGGAACAGCGGGAGCATTCAAAAACATTCGGTACTTC. It is translated as CSASDSGTAGAFKNIRYF.